Each of the 26 T cell receptor beta chains below was sequenced from the same sample in a study of T cells in Graves' hyperthyroidism and ophthalmopathy. It was RNA transcripts that yielded the amplified TCR beta CDR3 regions. Using the HTBI primer set, a first-round RT-PCR was run on the TCR CDR3. One entry per CDR3 protein, called by TCRdb with MiXCR from the multiplex PCR reads. The data hold some 600,000 distinct CDR3 sequences, with around 13% observed a single time. Source material: blood. The receptors were gathered from a woman in her 30s with Graves' hyperthyroidism that later progressed to Graves' ophthalmopathy.

This clonotype showed up just a few times. The rearrangement uses TRBV30 and TRBJ2-7, with D perhaps TRBD1 or TRBD2 (5 bases each). Trimming shortened V by 5 bases and J by 4 bases, and 9 bases separated the two germline ends. The CDR3 runs to 11 residues. Germline CDR1 reads GTSNPN; CDR2 reads SVGIG (reference sequence). The CDR3 spells CAWGTSYEQYF. The CDR3 DNA reads TGTGCCTGGGGGACCTCTTACGAGCAGTACTTC.

This clonotype occurred a few times. The chain is built from TRBV11-2 and TRBJ2-3; a possible D gene is TRBD1 (8 bases). The V end lost 5 bases, the J end lost 1 base, and 22 bases lay between the germline ends. The germline V gene encodes CDR1 SGHAT and CDR2 FQNNGV. This CDR3 spans 18 amino acids. The CDR3, as DNA: TGTGCCAGCAGCCCGATGGTTCAGGGGGCGGGGGGCACAGATACGCAGTATTTT. This gives the protein CASSPMVQGAGGTDTQYF.

The chain is built from TRBV6-1 and TRBJ1-2; D unresolved. Germline values: CDR1 MNHNS, CDR2 SASEGT. The V gene lost 5 bases and the J gene lost 4 bases, with 11 bases spanning the gap. The CDR3 has 13 amino acids. The CDR3 reads CASSFGSIYGYTF. The DNA for the CDR3 is TGTGCCAGCAGTTTCGGGTCCATCTATGGCTACACCTTC.

This clonotype showed up many times. The rearrangement links TRBV2 to TRBJ1-1; D ambiguous. The germline gives CDR1 SNHLY, CDR2 FYNNEI. There are 14 residues in the CDR3. The germline V and J ends were trimmed by 5 bases and 2 bases, with 12 bases remaining between them. The CDR3 nucleotides are TGTGCCAGCAGTTCCTTGACACCAAACACTGAAGCTTTCTTT. It encodes CASSSLTPNTEAFF.

The V call is TRBV30, the J call TRBJ2-1; TRBD2 matches 7 bases. Germline trimming cut 3 bases from V and 8 bases from J; bases unmatched to any gene: 10. The V gene's germline CDR1 is GTSNPN and CDR2 SVGIG (reference sequence). This CDR3 contains 14 residues. The CDR3 nucleotides are TGTGCCTGGAGGGGGAGGGCCCTACTCGATGAGCAGTTCTTC. It is translated as CAWRGRALLDEQFF.

There are a few counts of this clonotype. CDR3 amino acids: CASSPKVGEKLFF. The CDR3 coding sequence is TGTGCCAGCAGCCCAAAGGTTGGCGAAAAACTGTTTTTT. The chain is built from TRBV3-1 and TRBJ1-4; D unclear. V was shortened by 4 bases and J by 8 bases, with 11 bases between the two germline ends. Looked up from germline, CDR1 is LGHDT and CDR2 is YNNKEL (reference sequence). The length of the CDR3 is 13 residues.

This clonotype was observed many times. The rearrangement uses TRBV11-3 and TRBJ2-2, with no clear D. V lost 6 bases to trimming and J lost 5 bases, with 10 bases between them. The CDR3 consists of 13 residues. Germline V gives CDR1 SGHNT, CDR2 YENEEA. The CDR3 protein is CASSSRWTGELFF. The CDR3 DNA sequence: TGTGCCAGCAGTTCTAGGTGGACCGGGGAGCTGTTTTTT.

J is TRBJ1-1 and V is TRBV5-1; the match to TRBD1 covers 7 bases. After removal of 3 bases from V and 2 bases from J, the junction contained 4 bases not matched to a gene. This CDR3 is 14 amino acids long. Per the germline V gene, CDR1 is SGHRS and CDR2 is YFSETQ. The CDR3 sequence is CASSWGQRNTEAFF. CDR3 coding DNA: TGCGCCAGCAGCTGGGGACAGAGAAACACTGAAGCTTTCTTT. Complete variable domain (other parts from reference TRBV5-1 and TRBJ1-1): KAGVTQTPRYLIKTRGQQVTLSCSPISGHRSVSWYQQTPGQGLQFLFEYFSETQRNKGNFPGRFSGRQFSNSRSEMNVSTLELGDSALYLCASSWGQRNTEAFFGQGTRLTVV.

Here the CDR3 DNA reads TGCAGTGCTAGAGAATCTACAGGGGGCTACAATCAGCCCCAGCATTTT. Its translation is CSARESTGGYNQPQHF. This rearrangement joins TRBV20-1 to TRBJ1-5; TRBD1 matches at 9 bases. In germline, CDR1 is DFQATT, CDR2 SNEGSKA (reference sequence). With V trimmed by 0 bases and J by 3 bases, 6 bases remained unmatched. There are 16 residues in the CDR3.

The V and J genes are TRBV7-2 and TRBJ1-5, with D perhaps matching TRBD1 (6 bases). Trimming took 5 bases from V and 11 from J, leaving 16 bases between them. The CDR3 spans 13 residues. The germline CDR1 and CDR2 sequences are SGHTA and FQGNSA. The chain's CDR3 is CASSEDRSGAQHF. The DNA for the CDR3 is TGTGCCAGCAGCGAAGACAGGTCAGGGGCCCAGCATTTT.

The rearrangement joins TRBV19 to TRBJ2-3; 7 bases align to TRBD1. V was pared by 2 bases and J by 0 bases, with 5 bases of the junction left unmatched. CDR3 length: 16 residues. Germline V gene data show CDR1 as LNHDA and CDR2 as SQIVND (reference sequence). The DNA for the CDR3 is TGTGCCAGTAGTATAAGGGGGCCCCCTAGCACAGATACGCAGTATTTT. Protein product: CASSIRGPPSTDTQYF.

This clonotype came up many times. J is TRBJ2-2 and V is TRBV4-3, with D perhaps matching TRBD2 (6 bases). V was clipped by 1 base and J by 5 bases, with 17 bases between them. Looked up from germline, CDR1 is LGHNA and CDR2 is YSLEER. The length of the CDR3 is 17 residues. The DNA of the CDR3 is TGCGCCAGCAGCCAAGGGTTCTATTCTAGCGCAACCGGGGAGCTGTTTTTT. Protein: CASSQGFYSSATGELFF.

This clonotype was seen at least ten times. The chain recombines TRBV20-1 with TRBJ1-2, with D perhaps TRBD1 (5 bases). Per germline, CDR1 DFQATT and CDR2 SNEGSKA (reference sequence). The CDR3 has 14 amino acids. The germline V and J ends were trimmed by 3 bases and 2 bases, with 13 bases remaining between them. The CDR3 sequence: CSARGLGLNYGYTF. CDR3 nucleotide sequence: TGCAGTGCTAGGGGGCTGGGACTAAACTATGGCTACACCTTC.

This clonotype came up many times. V is TRBV20-1 and J is TRBJ2-1, with 14 bases aligning to TRBD2. With 6 bases clipped from V and 9 bases from J, the junction kept 7 bases outside the gene matches. The CDR3 consists of 14 residues. CDR1 is DFQATT and CDR2 is SNEGSKA in the germline V gene (reference sequence). The CDR3 region has the DNA TGCAGTGCGGGGACTAGCGGGAGTCTAGGTGAGCAGTTCTTC. Encoded protein: CSAGTSGSLGEQFF.

The table lists this clonotype with many counts. The chain combines TRBV11-2 with TRBJ2-1, with 9 bases aligning to TRBD1. The V segment lost 5 bases and the J segment 6 bases; nucleotides outside the gene matches: 8. This CDR3 comprises 15 residues. Germline values: CDR1 SGHAT, CDR2 FQNNGV. The CDR3 DNA sequence: TGTGCCAGCAGCCTCCGGGACAGGGAGTTCAATGAGCAGTTCTTC. It translates to CASSLRDREFNEQFF.

Regarding this clonotype: The junction departs from the called germline gene at one end, perhaps through a read error. The V call is TRBV27, the J call TRBJ2-1; D gene uncertain. Germline V CDR1 and CDR2: MNHEY, SMNVEV (reference sequence). The CDR3 sequence is 14 residues long. The CDR3 region has the DNA TGTGCCAACAGTTTTGGAGACGGTTACAATGAGCAGTTCTTC. The encoded protein is CANSFGDGYNEQFF.

This clonotype was observed many times. The chain is built from TRBV5-1 and TRBJ2-1, with 8 bases identical to TRBD2. Germline CDR1 and CDR2: SGHRS and YFSETQ. V was pared by 0 bases and J by 9 bases, with 8 bases of the junction left unmatched. This CDR3 comprises 15 residues. CDR3 sequence: CASSLEVAGSSEQFF. CDR3 nucleotides: TGCGCCAGCAGCTTGGAAGTAGCGGGATCGAGTGAGCAGTTCTTC.

Many counts were recorded for this clonotype. V gene TRBV9 combines with J gene TRBJ2-7, with D perhaps matching TRBD2 (7 bases). The V and J ends lost 4 bases and 0 bases respectively, with 14 bases between them. The CDR3 loop spans 15 amino acids. In germline, CDR1 is SGDLS, CDR2 YYNGEE. For the CDR3, the DNA is TGTGCCAGCAGCTTAGGGGGGGATTTCTCCTACGAGCAGTACTTC. It is translated as CASSLGGDFSYEQYF.

The chain carries TRBV7-2 and TRBJ2-2; D may correspond to TRBD1 or TRBD2 (5 bases each). The CDR3 covers 16 residues. CDR1 is SGHTA, CDR2 FQGNSA, per germline. Trimming stripped 5 bases from V and 1 base from J, with 14 bases between. The CDR3 is CASSPRGPQNTGELFF. DNA for the CDR3: TGTGCCAGCAGCCCCCGGGGACCGCAGAACACCGGGGAGCTGTTTTTT.

The V gene is TRBV18, the J gene TRBJ2-6; the D call may be TRBD1 or TRBD2 (5 bases each). The CDR3 runs to 15 residues. Per germline, CDR1 KGHSH and CDR2 LQKENI. The V end was cut by 3 bases, the J end by 2 bases, with 8 bases between. CDR3 DNA: TGTGCCAGCTCACCCGGGGCCCCTGGGGCCAACGTCCTGACTTTC. Amino acids: CASSPGAPGANVLTF.

This clonotype showed up many times. CDR3 nucleotide sequence: TGTGCCAGCAGCTTAGTCCCGGAGGTCTACGAGCAGTACTTC. This sequence encodes CASSLVPEVYEQYF. The V and J genes are TRBV7-2 and TRBJ2-7; tentative D call: TRBD2 (5 bases). V was clipped by 1 base and J by 3 bases, with 10 bases between them. Germline V gene sequence: CDR1 SGHTA, CDR2 FQGNSA. The CDR3 loop spans 14 amino acids.

V gene TRBV12-3 or TRBV12-4 combines with J gene TRBJ1-1; D is undetermined. V was cut by 2 bases and J by 6 bases, with 10 bases left in between. CDR3 length equals 13 residues. CDR3 amino acids: CASSLWVNPEAFF. As DNA, the CDR3 is TGTGCCAGCAGTTTATGGGTCAACCCTGAAGCTTTCTTT.

This clonotype appeared many times. V gene TRBV19 combines with J gene TRBJ2-5, with no clear D. Trimming pared 2 bases from V and 0 bases from J, leaving 7 bases between. The germline CDR1 and CDR2 sequences are LNHDA and SQIVND (reference sequence). CDR3 size: 14 residues. The chain's CDR3 is CASSISADQETQYF. CDR3 nucleotide sequence: TGTGCCAGTAGTATATCGGCAGACCAAGAGACCCAGTACTTC.

This clonotype was observed many times. The V gene is TRBV19, the J gene TRBJ1-3, with D tentatively TRBD1 (5 bases). This CDR3 contains 14 residues. The germline CDR1 and CDR2 sequences are LNHDA and SQIVND (reference sequence). Trimming cost V 3 bases and J 1 base, with 7 bases left between them. The CDR3 loop is CASSIGGSGNTIYF. In DNA form, the CDR3 reads TGTGCCAGTAGTATTGGGGGGTCTGGAAACACCATATATTTT.

This clonotype turned up a few times. The chain couples TRBV6-4 to TRBJ2-1; D perhaps matches TRBD2 (5 bases). The V gene's germline CDR1 is MRHNA and CDR2 SNTAGT. CDR3 length: 13 residues. The ends were cut back, 1 base at V and 7 bases at J, with 8 bases in the middle. The CDR3 loop is CASSDWEQNEQFF. The CDR3 nucleotides read TGTGCCAGCAGTGACTGGGAGCAAAATGAGCAGTTCTTC.

This clonotype was seen ten or more times. V is TRBV28 and J is TRBJ1-2; D might be TRBD1 (5 bases). This CDR3 has 12 amino acids. V was pared by 4 bases and J by 8 bases, with 11 bases between. Germline V gives CDR1 MDHEN, CDR2 SYDVKM. CDR3 in DNA: TGTGCCAGCAGTTCTCAGGGTTTGGGCTACACCTTC. It encodes CASSSQGLGYTF.